A selection of T cell receptor beta chains follows, all from one sample in a study. Assay used: immunoSEQ multiplex PCR; TCRdb lists only in-frame clones, some missing. The sample has 55,000 to 70,000 clones, approximately 92% seen once. Sequenced: PBMCs. The receptor set was obtained from a man aged 40-49 years with rheumatoid arthritis. Both conserved end residues are part of each CDR3. Fields, in order: clone size, J gene, D gene, V gene, CDR3 protein, CDR3 DNA. D genes are given only for firm matches. Size is omitted from some rows. Given values are once, few, many or a class for expanded clones.

>NA|TRBJ2-2|TRBD1|TRBV15
CATSRRGRDGELFF
TGTGCCACCAGCAGAAGGGGGCGCGACGGGGAGCTGTTTTTT
>NA|TRBJ2-3|NA|TRBV9
CASSVGVAERLDTQYF
TGTGCCAGCAGCGTAGGGGTAGCGGAAAGGTTAGATACGCAGTATTTT
>NA|TRBJ2-7|TRBD1|TRBV5-1
CASSLVGLSGQGSYEQYF
TGCGCCAGCAGCTTGGTGGGGTTGTCCGGACAGGGTTCCTACGAGCAGTACTTC
>NA|TRBJ1-1|TRBD1|TRBV2
CASSRQGMNTEAFF
TGTGCCAGCAGTCGACAGGGGATGAACACTGAAGCTTTCTTT
>NA|TRBJ2-2|NA|TRBV7-3
CASRKGNTGELFF
TGTGCCAGCAGAAAGGGGAACACCGGGGAGCTGTTTTTT
>NA|TRBJ2-7|NA|TRBV27
CASSLAPGDVGSYEQYF
TGTGCCAGCAGTTTGGCTCCCGGCGACGTGGGGTCCTACGAGCAGTACTTC
>NA|TRBJ2-7|NA|TRBV12-3/TRBV12-4
CASRRTDSYEQYF
TGTGCCAGCAGGAGGACTGATTCCTACGAGCAGTACTTC
>NA|TRBJ2-7|NA|TRBV27
CASSFSGGGSLEQYF
TGTGCCAGCAGTTTTTCTGGGGGCGGGAGTCTTGAGCAGTACTTC
>once|TRBJ2-2|NA|TRBV7-9
CASSGPANTGELFF
TGTGCCAGCAGCGGACCCGCGAACACCGGGGAGCTGTTTTTT
>NA|TRBJ2-1|TRBD1|TRBV18
CASSLNRDRGNNEQFF
TGTGCCAGCTCACTAAACCGGGACAGGGGAAACAATGAGCAGTTCTTC
>NA|TRBJ1-3|NA|TRBV4-1
CASSLLVLSSGNTIYF
TGCGCCAGCAGCTTACTTGTGCTTAGCTCTGGAAACACCATATATTTT
>NA|TRBJ2-1|TRBD2|TRBV19
CASKEVGLSYNEQFF
TGTGCCAGTAAGGAAGTGGGACTATCCTACAATGAGCAGTTCTTC
>NA|TRBJ1-2|NA|TRBV19
CASRVEPSGEGYTF
TGTGCCAGTAGGGTGGAACCCTCCGGCGAGGGCTACACCTTC
>NA|TRBJ1-6|NA|TRBV11-1
CASSLATNKYSPLHF
TGTGCCAGCAGCTTAGCGACAAACAAGTATTCACCCCTCCACTTT
>NA|TRBJ1-5|TRBD1|TRBV9
CASSVDGGTGHQPQHF
TGTGCCAGCAGCGTAGATGGTGGGACAGGGCACCAGCCCCAGCATTTT
>NA|TRBJ1-1|TRBD1|TRBV6-5
CASRQTGANPEAFF
TGTGCCAGCAGACAGACAGGGGCGAACCCAGAAGCTTTCTTT
>NA|TRBJ1-6|NA|TRBV5-1
CASSLESSYNSPLHF
TGCGCCAGCAGCTTGGAGAGCTCCTATAATTCACCCCTCCACTTT
>NA|TRBJ2-7|NA|TRBV6-5
CASSSGIYEQYF
TGTGCCAGCAGTTCAGGGATCTACGAGCAGTACTTC
>NA|TRBJ1-4|NA|TRBV6-5
CASSPRQGHNEKLFF
TGTGCCAGCAGTCCCAGACAAGGGCACAATGAAAAACTGTTTTTT
>NA|TRBJ2-7|NA|TRBV4-1
CASSDSYEQYF
TGCGCCAGCAGTGACAGCTACGAGCAGTACTTC
>NA|TRBJ1-6|NA|TRBV3-1/TRBV3-2
CASSQVNRNSPLHF
TGTGCCAGCAGCCAAGTCAACAGGAATTCACCCCTCCACTTT
>NA|TRBJ2-7|NA|TRBV6-5
CASRDSYEQYF
TGTGCCAGCAGGGACAGCTACGAGCAGTACTTC
>NA|TRBJ2-1|NA|TRBV10-3
CAVGTSSYNEQFF
TGTGCCGTAGGAACAAGCTCCTACAATGAGCAGTTCTTC
>once|TRBJ1-3|TRBD1|TRBV7-9
CASSPRQGSGNTIYF
TGTGCCAGCAGCCCCCGACAGGGTAGTGGAAACACCATATATTTT
>NA|TRBJ1-1|NA|TRBV27
CASSLSWHVASPNTEAFF
TGTGCCAGCAGTTTGTCGTGGCACGTCGCCTCTCCTAACACTGAAGCTTTCTTT
>few|TRBJ1-1|NA|TRBV5-5
CASSYEAKNTEAFF
TGTGCCAGCAGCTACGAAGCAAAGAACACTGAAGCTTTCTTT
>NA|TRBJ2-7|TRBD1|TRBV13
CASSLEGQKVSYEQYF
TGTGCCAGCAGCTTAGAGGGACAGAAAGTCTCCTACGAGCAGTACTTC
>NA|TRBJ2-5|TRBD1|TRBV29-1
CSVGTGRETQYF
TGCAGCGTCGGGACAGGGCGGGAGACCCAGTACTTC
>NA|TRBJ1-1|NA|TRBV5-1
CASSLYWVNTEAFF
TGCGCCAGCAGCTTGTATTGGGTGAACACTGAAGCTTTCTTT
>NA|TRBJ2-5|TRBD1|TRBV5-1
CASSSGQVQETQYF
TGCGCCAGCAGCTCGGGACAGGTACAAGAGACCCAGTACTTC
>few|TRBJ2-7|NA|TRBV27
CASSRTGRTGNRNSYEQYF
TGTGCCAGCAGCCGGACGGGCCGAACAGGTAACCGAAACTCCTACGAGCAGTACTTC
>NA|TRBJ1-5|TRBD1|TRBV30
CAWSLAGTGGKSNQPQHF
TGTGCCTGGAGCTTAGCCGGGACAGGGGGCAAGAGCAATCAGCCCCAGCATTTT